A single sample is the source of the 11 T cell receptor beta chains below, sequenced in a study of shared clonotypes between healthy human individuals. Produced via immunoSEQ multiplex PCR; TCRdb's table is partial and in-frame only. Among about half a million clones listed, roughly 78% were seen once. The sequenced sample consisted of PBMCs. The source of these receptors is a woman between 35 and 50 years old in good health. Some clones in this sample may be carry-over from other donors' samples.

The sample holds one count of this clone. J is TRBJ2-7 and V is TRBV5-1; maybe TRBD1 (6 bases). Germline CDR1 reads SGHRS; CDR2 reads YFSETQ. Between the trimmed V and J ends, which lost 0 bases and 3 bases, there was a span of 10 bases. This CDR3 spans 14 amino acids. CDR3 nucleotide sequence: TGCGCCAGCAGCTTGGATGGGACATACTACGAGCAGTACTTC. It specifies CASSLDGTYYEQYF.

This chain connects TRBV10-1 to TRBJ2-1, with D hard to call. Looked up from germline, CDR1 is WNHNN and CDR2 is SYGVQD (reference sequence). Trimming took off 1 base at V and 6 bases at J, with 16 bases between the two ends. This CDR3 is 16 amino acids long. The CDR3 DNA reads TGCGCCAGCAGTGAGTATGCGGCTCGCCTTTCCAATGAGCAGTTCTTC. Residues: CASSEYAARLSNEQFF.

V gene TRBV15 combines with J gene TRBJ1-2; D might be TRBD1 (5 bases). There are 14 residues in the CDR3. V shed 5 bases and J shed 8 bases, with 18 bases lying between them. Germline V gene data show CDR1 as LNHNV and CDR2 as YYDKDF (reference sequence). The CDR3: CATSRRETARGYTF. The CDR3 DNA follows: TGTGCCACCAGCCGCAGGGAGACTGCCCGGGGCTACACCTTC.

This clone was observed a handful of times. This sequence joins TRBV18 and TRBJ2-1, with TRBD2 as a possible D gene (6 bases). CDR3 length: 11 residues. Germline CDR1 is KGHSH and CDR2 is LQKENI. V lost 3 bases to trimming and J lost 15 bases, with 12 bases between them. The CDR3 nucleotides are TGTGCCAGCTCACCGGGCTCCGGGGGGTTCTTC. This gives the protein CASSPGSGGFF.

This chain links TRBV18 with TRBJ2-1; perhaps D is TRBD1 or TRBD2 (6 bases each). Germline assignment: CDR1 KGHSH and CDR2 LQKENI. Trimming left V 6 bases short and J 5 bases short, with 14 bases between. The CDR3 runs 14 residues. In DNA form, the CDR3 reads TGTGCCAGCTCCCCCGGGGGCCCGCACAATGAGCAGTTCTTC. It yields the protein CASSPGGPHNEQFF.

This clone was seen a few times. The J gene is TRBJ1-5, the V gene TRBV7-2, with D perhaps TRBD1 (5 bases). Germline V lookup: CDR1 SGHTA, CDR2 FQGNSA. The CDR3 has 14 amino acids. Trimming removed 3 bases from V and 3 bases from J, with 9 bases in between. This CDR3 is CASSFGQNNQPQHF. CDR3 DNA: TGTGCCAGCAGCTTCGGACAAAACAATCAGCCCCAGCATTTT.

The chain employs TRBV7-2 and TRBJ2-7, with D unresolved. V was cut by 2 bases and J by 3 bases, with 11 bases left in between. Germline CDR1 and CDR2: SGHTA and FQGNSA. The CDR3 has 14 residues. CDR3 region: CASSLLGNSYEQYF. The CDR3 DNA sequence: TGTGCCAGCAGCTTACTGGGGAATAGCTACGAGCAGTACTTC.

The rearrangement joins TRBV7-6 to TRBJ1-4; D perhaps matches TRBD1 (6 bases). Trimming removed 1 base at V and 7 bases at J, with 13 bases between. CDR3 length: 15 amino acids. Germline V CDR1 and CDR2: SGHVS, FNYEAQ. The CDR3 here is CASSLGDISTEKLFF. As DNA, the CDR3 is TGTGCCAGCAGCTTAGGGGACATTAGTACTGAAAAACTGTTTTTT.

This chain links TRBV5-1 with TRBJ2-4, with TRBD1 matching 8 bases. There are 14 residues in the CDR3. V lost 2 bases to trimming and J lost 7 bases; unmatched junction nucleotides: 5. Per germline, CDR1 SGHRS and CDR2 YFSETQ. This CDR3 is CASSFSTGVNIQYF. In DNA, the CDR3 is TGCGCCAGCAGCTTCTCGACAGGGGTTAACATTCAGTACTTC.

The DNA for the CDR3 is TGTGCCAGCAGCTACGGGACAGCGAGCACAGATACGCAGTATTTT. This encodes CASSYGTASTDTQYF. The rearrangement links TRBV7-9 to TRBJ2-3; 7 bases match TRBD1. Germline V gene sequence: CDR1 SEHNR, CDR2 FQNEAQ (reference sequence). This CDR3 contains 15 residues. After removal of 4 bases from V and 0 bases from J, the junction contained 4 bases not matched to a gene.

The chain is built from TRBV6-5 and TRBJ1-2; D is unclear. CDR1 is MNHEY, CDR2 SVGAGI, per germline. V was trimmed by 6 bases and J by 8 bases, leaving 10 bases between them. The CDR3 consists of 11 residues. CDR3 nucleotide sequence: TGTGCCAGCAGCAAATCTAGAGGCTACACCTTC. This sequence encodes CASSKSRGYTF.